This T cell receptor (beta chain) comes out of a study of T-cell reconstitution after alpha-beta-depleted transplantation in children. Researchers prepared the TCRbeta library using unique molecular identifiers, the study reports. Each CDR3 protein is one row after TCRdb ran MiXCR on the PCR reads. The sample yields hundreds of thousands of distinct CDR3 sequences, about a tenth seen once. This clonotype has a count of ten or more. This specimen consisted of PBMCs, obtained before TCRalphabeta/CD19-depleted stem cell transplant. The origin of this receptor is a child less than two years old with acute myeloid leukemia, due to receive a stem cell transplant.

Written as DNA, the CDR3 is TGTGCCAGCAGCCAGACTAGCGGTGCGCCCCAGTACTTC. It is translated as CASSQTSGAPQYF. The V and J genes are TRBV7-6 and TRBJ2-5; 9 bases fit TRBD2. CDR3 length equals 13 residues. J gave up 9 bases and V 5 bases, and 7 bases lay outside the gene matches. Germline loops: CDR1 SGHVS, CDR2 FNYEAQ.